These T cell receptor beta chains were read from a single sample in a study of blood T cell repertoires in COVID-19. Data came from immunoSEQ multiplex PCR; TCRdb stores just in-frame clones and leaves some out. The data show 30,000 to 40,000 clones, approximately 91% seen once. The material sequenced was peripheral blood. The source of these receptors is a human donor in a cohort sampled during active COVID-19. The CDR3 runs from the conserved cysteine through the conserved F or W. Each record gives: clone size, V gene, CDR3 protein. Not every row has a clone size; where given, it reads once, few, many or a size class.

size: -
V: TRBV7-2
CDR3: CASSLGRSPGTEAFF

size: -
V: TRBV7-6
CDR3: CASSLARGGANVLTF

size: -
V: TRBV27
CDR3: CASSLRGGGSDTQYF

size: -
V: TRBV24-1
CDR3: CATSDSSTVANTEAFF

size: -
V: TRBV5-6
CDR3: CASQIQETQYF

size: -
V: TRBV7-9
CDR3: CASSYWGQGIREQYF

size: -
V: TRBV5-1
CDR3: CASSLIPDEKLFF

size: -
V: TRBV6-2/TRBV6-3
CDR3: CASSRAGSPDTQYF

size: few
V: TRBV5-1
CDR3: CASSLGGGAQPQHF

size: -
V: TRBV10-2
CDR3: CASSRDRGLTEAFF

size: -
V: TRBV30
CDR3: CAWSFRSNTEAFF

size: -
V: TRBV3-1/TRBV3-2
CDR3: CASSPGQGNEKLFF

size: -
V: TRBV7-9
CDR3: CASSPGAGIKAEQYF

size: -
V: TRBV3-1/TRBV3-2
CDR3: CASSQDSGRSYEQYF

size: -
V: TRBV2
CDR3: CASNAGSPEQFF

size: -
V: TRBV3-1/TRBV3-2
CDR3: CASSQVKPGGSEQYF

size: once
V: TRBV6-5
CDR3: CASSSDREAFF

size: -
V: TRBV6-1
CDR3: CASSESRAGTGELFF

size: -
V: TRBV7-8
CDR3: CASSRTGDNSPLHF

size: -
V: TRBV7-9
CDR3: CASSLGTGNYYEQYF

size: -
V: TRBV5-1
CDR3: CASSPSGTSGAEQYF

size: -
V: TRBV7-6
CDR3: CASSSGLAGALRTDTQYF

size: -
V: TRBV25-1
CDR3: CAAEAGTYQETQYF

size: -
V: TRBV7-9
CDR3: CASSREINTGELFF

size: -
V: TRBV18
CDR3: CASSQQGAFQPQHF

size: -
V: TRBV29-1
CDR3: CSVGTGSSYEQYF

size: -
V: TRBV4-3
CDR3: CASSQGTSGVYEQYF

size: once
V: TRBV3-1/TRBV3-2
CDR3: CASSQGPGGSYNSPLHF

size: -
V: TRBV14
CDR3: CASSHWRGEQFF

size: once
V: TRBV27
CDR3: CASRRTGFGYNEQFF